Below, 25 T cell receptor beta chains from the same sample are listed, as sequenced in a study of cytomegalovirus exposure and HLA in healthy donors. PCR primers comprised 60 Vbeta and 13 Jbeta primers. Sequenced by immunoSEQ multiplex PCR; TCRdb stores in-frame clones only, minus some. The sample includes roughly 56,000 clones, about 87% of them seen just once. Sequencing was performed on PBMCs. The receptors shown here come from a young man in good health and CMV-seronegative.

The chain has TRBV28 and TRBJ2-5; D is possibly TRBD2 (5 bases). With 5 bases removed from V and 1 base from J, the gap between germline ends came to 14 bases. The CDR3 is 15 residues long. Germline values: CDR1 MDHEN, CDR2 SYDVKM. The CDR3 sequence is CASSPPSGGQETQYF. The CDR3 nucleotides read TGTGCCAGCAGTCCTCCCAGCGGTGGCCAAGAGACCCAGTACTTC.

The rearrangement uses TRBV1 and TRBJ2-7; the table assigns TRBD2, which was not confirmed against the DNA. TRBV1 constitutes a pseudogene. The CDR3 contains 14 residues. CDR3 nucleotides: TGCACCACCGAAGGGCGGGGGGGCCCCTACGAGCAGTACTTC. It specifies CTTEGRGGPYEQYF.

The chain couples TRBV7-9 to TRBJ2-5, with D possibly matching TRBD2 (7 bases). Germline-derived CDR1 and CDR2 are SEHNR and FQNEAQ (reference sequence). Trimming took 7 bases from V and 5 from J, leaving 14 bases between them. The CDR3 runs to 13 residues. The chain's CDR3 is CASTAGGPETQYF. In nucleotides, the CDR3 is TGTGCCAGCACCGCCGGGGGGCCTGAGACCCAGTACTTC.

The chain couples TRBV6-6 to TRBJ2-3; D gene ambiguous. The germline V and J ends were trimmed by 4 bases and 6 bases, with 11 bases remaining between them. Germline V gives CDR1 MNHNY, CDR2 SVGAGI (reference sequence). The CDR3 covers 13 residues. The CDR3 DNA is TGTGCCAGCAGTTCCCCGCCCAGGGATACGCAGTATTTT. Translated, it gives CASSSPPRDTQYF.

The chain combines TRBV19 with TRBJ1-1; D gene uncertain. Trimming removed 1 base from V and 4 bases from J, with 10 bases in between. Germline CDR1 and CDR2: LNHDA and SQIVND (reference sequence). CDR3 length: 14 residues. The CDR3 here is CASSIGPGGTEAFF. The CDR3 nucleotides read TGTGCCAGTAGTATAGGCCCAGGAGGCACTGAAGCTTTCTTT. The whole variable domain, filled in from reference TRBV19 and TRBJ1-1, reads DGGITQSPKYLFRKEGQNVTLSCEQNLNHDAMYWYRQDPGQGLRLIYYSQIVNDFQKGDIAEGYSVSREKKESFPLTVTSAQKNPTAFYLCASSIGPGGTEAFFGQGTRLTVV.

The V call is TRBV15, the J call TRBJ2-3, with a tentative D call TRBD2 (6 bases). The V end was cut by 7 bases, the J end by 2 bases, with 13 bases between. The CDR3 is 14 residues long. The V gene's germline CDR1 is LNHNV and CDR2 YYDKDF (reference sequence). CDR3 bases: TGTGCCACCACCGGAGGGTTCCTCACAGATACGCAGTATTTT. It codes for CATTGGFLTDTQYF.

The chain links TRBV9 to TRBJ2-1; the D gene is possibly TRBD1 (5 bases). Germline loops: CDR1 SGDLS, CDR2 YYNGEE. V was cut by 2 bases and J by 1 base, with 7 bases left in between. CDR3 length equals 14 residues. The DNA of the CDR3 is TGTGCCAGCAGCGTTCAGGGTTCCTACAATGAGCAGTTCTTC. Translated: CASSVQGSYNEQFF.

Written as DNA, the CDR3 is TGTGCCAGCAGCGTAGACGACAGGCGCCACTATAATTCACCCCTCCACTTT. Its protein product is CASSVDDRRHYNSPLHF. This chain joins TRBV9 and TRBJ1-6, with a possible D match to TRBD1 (6 bases). V lost 0 bases, J lost 3 bases, and 13 bases lay in between. Germline loops: CDR1 SGDLS, CDR2 YYNGEE. This CDR3 is 17 amino acids long. The whole variable domain, filled in from reference TRBV9 and TRBJ1-6, reads DSGVTQTPKHLITATGQRVTLRCSPRSGDLSVYWYQQSLDQGLQFLIQYYNGEERAKGNILERFSAQQFPDLHSELNLSSLELGDSALYFCASSVDDRRHYNSPLHFGNGTRLTVT.

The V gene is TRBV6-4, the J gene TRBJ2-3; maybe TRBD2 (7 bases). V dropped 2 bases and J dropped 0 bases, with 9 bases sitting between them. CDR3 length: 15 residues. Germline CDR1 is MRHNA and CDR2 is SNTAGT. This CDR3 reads CASSDGGASTDTQYF. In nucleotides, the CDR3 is TGTGCCAGCAGTGACGGGGGGGCTAGCACAGATACGCAGTATTTT.

For the CDR3, the DNA is TGTGCCAGCAGTTACTCTGGGACAACCCACGAGCAGTACTTC. Its translation is CASSYSGTTHEQYF. V usage is TRBV6-5 and J usage is TRBJ2-7, with D possibly TRBD1 on 6 matching bases. The V end lost 0 bases, the J end lost 5 bases, and 11 bases lay between the germline ends. The CDR3 contains 14 residues. Germline V gene lookup returns CDR1 MNHEY and CDR2 SVGAGI.

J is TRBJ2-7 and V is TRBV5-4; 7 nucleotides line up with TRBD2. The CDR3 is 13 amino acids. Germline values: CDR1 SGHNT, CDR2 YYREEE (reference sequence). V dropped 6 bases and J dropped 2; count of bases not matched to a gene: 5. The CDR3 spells CASTGTNTYEQYF. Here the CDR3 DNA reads TGTGCCAGCACCGGGACTAACACCTACGAGCAGTACTTC.

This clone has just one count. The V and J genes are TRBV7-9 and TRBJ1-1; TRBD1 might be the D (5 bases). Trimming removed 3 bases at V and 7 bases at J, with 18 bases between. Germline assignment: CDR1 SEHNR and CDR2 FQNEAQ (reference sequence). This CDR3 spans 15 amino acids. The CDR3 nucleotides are TGTGCCAGCAGCTTTGGTCCGGACACCCCTCGTGAAGCTTTCTTT. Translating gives CASSFGPDTPREAFF.

The DNA for the CDR3 is TGTGCCACCAGCAGAGGGCACCGGCTGGAGTACGAGCAGTACTTC. The encoded protein is CATSRGHRLEYEQYF. V and J are TRBV15 and TRBJ2-7; D is undetermined. Trimming pared 1 base from V and 4 bases from J, leaving 14 bases between. Looked up from germline, CDR1 is LNHNV and CDR2 is YYDKDF (reference sequence). CDR3 length equals 15 residues.

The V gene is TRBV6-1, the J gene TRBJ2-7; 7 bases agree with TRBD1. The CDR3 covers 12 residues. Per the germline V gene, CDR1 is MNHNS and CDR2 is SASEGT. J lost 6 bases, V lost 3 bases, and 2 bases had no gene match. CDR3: CASSDWDSEQYF. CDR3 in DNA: TGTGCCAGCAGTGACTGGGACAGCGAGCAGTACTTC.

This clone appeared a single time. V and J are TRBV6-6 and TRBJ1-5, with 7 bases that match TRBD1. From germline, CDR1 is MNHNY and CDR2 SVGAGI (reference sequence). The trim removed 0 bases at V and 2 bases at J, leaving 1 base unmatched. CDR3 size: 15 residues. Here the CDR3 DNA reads TGTGCCAGCAGTTACTCCACAGGGGGCAATCAGCCCCAGCATTTT. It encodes CASSYSTGGNQPQHF.

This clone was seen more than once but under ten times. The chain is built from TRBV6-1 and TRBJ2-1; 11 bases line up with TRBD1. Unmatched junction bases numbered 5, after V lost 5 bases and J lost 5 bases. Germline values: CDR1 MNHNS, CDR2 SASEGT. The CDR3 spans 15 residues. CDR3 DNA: TGTGCCAGCAGTAAAGGACAGGGGGCTGACAATGAGCAGTTCTTC. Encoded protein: CASSKGQGADNEQFF.

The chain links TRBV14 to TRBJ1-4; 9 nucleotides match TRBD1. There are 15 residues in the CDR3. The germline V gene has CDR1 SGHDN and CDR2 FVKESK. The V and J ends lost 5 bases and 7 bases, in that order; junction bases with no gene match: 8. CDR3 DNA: TGTGCCAGCAGCTCCCAGACAGGGGGTATTGAAAAACTGTTTTTT. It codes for CASSSQTGGIEKLFF.

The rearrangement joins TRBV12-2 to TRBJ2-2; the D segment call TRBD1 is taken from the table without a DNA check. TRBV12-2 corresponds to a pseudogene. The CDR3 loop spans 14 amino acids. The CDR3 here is CASRRQGGTGELFF. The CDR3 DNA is TGTGCAAGTCGCAGACAGGGCGGAACCGGGGAGCTGTTTTTT.

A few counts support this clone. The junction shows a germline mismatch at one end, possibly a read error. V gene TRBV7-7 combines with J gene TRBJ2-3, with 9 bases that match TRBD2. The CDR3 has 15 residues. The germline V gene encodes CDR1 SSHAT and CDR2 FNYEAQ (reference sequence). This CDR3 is CASSFSPGLADTQYF. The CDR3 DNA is TGTGCTAGCAGCTTCAGCCCAGGACTAGCGGATACGCAGTATTTT.

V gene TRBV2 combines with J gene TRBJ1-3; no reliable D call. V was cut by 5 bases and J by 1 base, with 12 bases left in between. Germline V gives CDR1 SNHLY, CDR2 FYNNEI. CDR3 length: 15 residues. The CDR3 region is CASSTARESGNTIYF. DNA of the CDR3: TGTGCCAGCAGTACGGCCCGGGAATCTGGAAACACCATATATTTT.

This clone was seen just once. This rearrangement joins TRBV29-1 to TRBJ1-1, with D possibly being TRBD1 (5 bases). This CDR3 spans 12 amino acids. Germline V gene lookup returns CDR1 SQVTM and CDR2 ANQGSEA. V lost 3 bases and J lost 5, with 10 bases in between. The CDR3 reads CSVDRVETEAFF. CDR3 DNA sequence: TGCAGCGTTGACAGGGTGGAAACTGAAGCTTTCTTT.

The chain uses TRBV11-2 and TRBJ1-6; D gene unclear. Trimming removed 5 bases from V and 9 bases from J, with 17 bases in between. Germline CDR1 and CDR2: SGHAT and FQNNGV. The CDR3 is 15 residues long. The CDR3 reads CASSPLGGSSSPLHF. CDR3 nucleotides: TGTGCCAGCAGCCCCCTGGGCGGGTCTAGTTCACCCCTCCACTTT.

CDR3 protein: CAWTTEAGTGELFF. CDR3 nucleotide sequence: TGTGCATGGACGACAGAGGCCGGCACCGGGGAGCTGTTTTTT. The J gene is TRBJ2-2, the V gene TRBV12-2; TRBD1 is the table's D call, not checked against the DNA. TRBV12-2 is a recognized pseudogene. This CDR3 is 14 amino acids long.

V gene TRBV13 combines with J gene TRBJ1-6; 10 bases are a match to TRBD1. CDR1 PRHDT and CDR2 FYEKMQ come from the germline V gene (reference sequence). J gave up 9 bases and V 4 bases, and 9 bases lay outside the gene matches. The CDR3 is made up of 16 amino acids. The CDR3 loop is CASSSTGTGVLSPLHF. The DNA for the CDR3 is TGTGCCAGCAGCTCTACCGGGACAGGGGTCCTTTCACCCCTCCACTTT.

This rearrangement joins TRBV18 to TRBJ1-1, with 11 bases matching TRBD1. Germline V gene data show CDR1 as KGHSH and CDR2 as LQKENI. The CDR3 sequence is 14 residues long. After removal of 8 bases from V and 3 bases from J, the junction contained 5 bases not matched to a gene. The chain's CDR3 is CASLPDRGHTEAFF. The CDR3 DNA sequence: TGTGCCAGCCTCCCGGACAGGGGGCACACTGAAGCTTTCTTT. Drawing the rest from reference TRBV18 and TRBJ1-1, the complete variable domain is NAGVMQNPRHLVRRRGQEARLRCSPMKGHSHVYWYRQLPEEGLKFMVYLQKENIIDESGMPKERFSAEFPKEGPSILRIQQVVRGDSAAYFCASLPDRGHTEAFFGQGTRLTVV.